This T cell receptor beta chain stems from a study of T cells in Graves' hyperthyroidism and ophthalmopathy (dated by TCRdb to 2018 to 2020). Regarding the research as a whole: Peripheral blood samples were taken at initial diagnosis, before any treatment was given. TCR V-J signatures able to tell the groups apart were searched for in a discovery cohort of 90 to 100 patients, of whom over 40 had Graves' ophthalmopathy and under 65 had stable Graves' hyperthyroidism. Prospective prediction of ophthalmopathy was tested in an independent validation cohort of 18 to 20 hyperthyroidism patients and 15 to 17 patients who later progressed to ophthalmopathy. The 100 discovery patients were randomly divided into training and test sets at a 7:3 ratio. In more than five Graves' hyperthyroidism patients, the study also compared T-cell repertoires from thyroid tissue with T-cell repertoires from blood. Following sampling, methimazole starting at 30 mg daily was given to hyperthyroidism patients, and high-dose intravenous methylprednisolone was given to ophthalmopathy patients. TCR Vbeta CDR3 sequencing of 135 peripheral blood samples (over 40 ophthalmopathy, about 80 hyperthyroidism and around 17 progressor patients) is reported in the paper. The full study reports these points: A 13 V-J signature model separated ophthalmopathy from stable hyperthyroidism, with roughly 88% sensitivity and 81.08% specificity in cross-validation and 80%/75% in testing. In validation, the model predicted progression to ophthalmopathy with about 71% sensitivity and 72% to 85% specificity, a median of about 6.7 months before onset. Most expanded thyroid clonotypes (frequency above 0.001) were also detected in blood, a finding suggesting that blood repertoires may reflect thyroid immune responses. No statistical method was used to fix the sample size in advance, and group allocation was not hidden from the investigators.

The TCR beta CDR3 regions were amplified from RNA transcripts. A first-round RT-PCR of the TCR CDR3 used the HTBI primer set with the Qiagen OneStep RT-PCR kit. The libraries were constructed in a second round of multiplex PCR and then size-selected and purified. Libraries were sequenced paired-end with 100 bp reads on an Illumina HiSeq2000. As for how the authors treated the data: SOAPnuke was used to process the raw data, throwing out any read that contained adapters or uncalled bases, had a mean Phred below 15, or lacked an exact constant-primer or identifier match. High-quality paired reads were merged using COPE v1.2.5, and each unique nucleotide sequence was defined as a clonotype. MiTCR v1.1 was used to align clonotypes to the IMGT TRBV, TRBD and TRBJ reference segments. Analysis was restricted to V-J combinations with a frequency above 0.0001, which covered 98% to 99.2% of repertoires. The TCS score was defined as the ratio of F50 (clonal expansion) to E x V (chaos), calculated using BLOSUM62-based TCRdist between CDR3 peptides within each V-J. Welch's t-statistics and random forest reduced fewer than 600 V-J features to roughly 13, which were used in a naive Bayes classifier (R e1071). The public reads were run again by TCRdb, first through fastp at Q25 and then through MiXCR, and only productive beta chains were kept. Rows with a matching CDR3 protein are joined into one entry that keeps the most common DNA and genes. TCRdb's processing, not the authors', yielded these V and J calls. The sample records a few hundred thousand distinct CDR3 sequences, approximately 14% of which are singletons. The leading ten clones occupy approximately 7% of the sample.

Stable Graves' hyperthyroidism was defined as no progression to ophthalmopathy during 18 months of follow-up. Hyperthyroidism patients were aged 18 to 65 years and newly diagnosed, with disease duration of less than 2 months. Exclusion was applied to patients with uncontrolled infections, other autoimmune diseases, pregnancy or lactation. Diagnoses were based on clinical symptoms, serum thyroxine and TRAb, thyroid ultrasound and orbital computed tomography. PBMCs were separated from 10 ml of fresh peripheral blood using Ficoll-Paque density gradient centrifugation. Total RNA was extracted with Trizol reagent, and quality was checked on an Agilent 2100 Bioanalyzer. With respect to this clonotype: What antigen it recognizes has not been identified. Per-base qualities were not stored, and no clone one base away is much larger.

V is clipped by 0 bases and J by 1 base, and the sequence between their germline boundaries is 9 bases long. From its cysteine to its phenylalanine, the CDR3 spans 15 amino acids. Only the CDR3 region is kept as DNA, spanning 45 bases read in frame from base 1. As encoded in the germline V gene, CDR1 is SGDLS while CDR2 is YYNGEE. The sample taken for sequencing was blood. This receptor was taken from a woman aged 25 to 39 with Graves' hyperthyroidism. Recombination connected TRBV9 to TRBJ2-3, with an unclear D gene assignment. The CDR3 here reads CASSVAPAGTDTQYF. The DNA reads as follows: TGTGCCAGCAGCGTAGCCCCCGCGGGCACAGATACGCAGTATTTT. With the rest looked up from the reference TRBV9 and TRBJ2-3 genes rather than sequenced, the full variable domain is DSGVTQTPKHLITATGQRVTLRCSPRSGDLSVYWYQQSLDQGLQFLIQYYNGEERAKGNILERFSAQQFPDLHSELNLSSLELGDSALYFCASSVAPAGTDTQYFGPGTRLTVL.